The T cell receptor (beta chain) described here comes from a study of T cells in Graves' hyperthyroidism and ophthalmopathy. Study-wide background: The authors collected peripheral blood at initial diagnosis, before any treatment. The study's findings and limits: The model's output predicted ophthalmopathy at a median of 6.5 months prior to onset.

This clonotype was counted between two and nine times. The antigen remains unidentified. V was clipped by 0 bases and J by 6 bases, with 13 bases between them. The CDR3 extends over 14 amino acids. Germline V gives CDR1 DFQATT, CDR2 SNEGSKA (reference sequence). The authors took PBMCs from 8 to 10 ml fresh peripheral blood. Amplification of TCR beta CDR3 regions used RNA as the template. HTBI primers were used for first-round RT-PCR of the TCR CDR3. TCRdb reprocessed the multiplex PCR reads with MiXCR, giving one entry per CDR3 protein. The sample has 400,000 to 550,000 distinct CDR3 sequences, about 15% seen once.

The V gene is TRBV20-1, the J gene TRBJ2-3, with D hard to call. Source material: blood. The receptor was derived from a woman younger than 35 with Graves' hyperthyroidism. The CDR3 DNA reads TGCAGTGCTAGAGATGCGGTGGGATGGGATACGCAGTATTTT. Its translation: CSARDAVGWDTQYF.